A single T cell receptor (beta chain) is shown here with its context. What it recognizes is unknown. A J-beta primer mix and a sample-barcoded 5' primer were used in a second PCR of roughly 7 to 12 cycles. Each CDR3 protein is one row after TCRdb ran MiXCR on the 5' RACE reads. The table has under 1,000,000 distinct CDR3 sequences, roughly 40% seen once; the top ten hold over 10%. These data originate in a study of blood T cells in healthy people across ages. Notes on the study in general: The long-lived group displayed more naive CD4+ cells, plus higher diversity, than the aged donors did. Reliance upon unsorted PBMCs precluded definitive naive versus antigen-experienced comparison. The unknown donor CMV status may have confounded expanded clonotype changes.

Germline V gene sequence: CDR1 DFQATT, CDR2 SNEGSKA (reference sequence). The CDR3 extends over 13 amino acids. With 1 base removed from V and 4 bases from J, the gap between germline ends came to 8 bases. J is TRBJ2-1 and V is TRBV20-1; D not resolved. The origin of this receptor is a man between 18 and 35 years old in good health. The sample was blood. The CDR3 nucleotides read TGCAGTGCTAGAGGGCTACAATACAATGAGCAGTTCTTC. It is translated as CSARGLQYNEQFF.